A single sample gave rise to the 10 T cell receptor beta chains below, sequenced in a study of brain T cells in children with intractable seizures. Time point defined: blood from clinic visit 5 months post-surgery; TSC patient then seizure free. Assay used: immunoSEQ multiplex PCR; TCRdb lists only in-frame clones, some missing. Here the sample spans a few hundred thousand clones, 85% to 95% being singletons. This material consisted of peripheral blood, taken more than 4 months after surgery. The receptors shown here come from a boy younger than two with tuberous sclerosis and intractable seizures.

J is TRBJ2-7 and V is TRBV28; D is uncertain. Germline V gene data show CDR1 as MDHEN and CDR2 as SYDVKM. The V gene lost 3 bases and the J gene lost 0 bases, with 9 bases spanning the gap. There are 14 residues in the CDR3. CDR3 in amino acids: CASSFRYSSYEQYF. Written as DNA, the CDR3 is TGTGCCAGCAGTTTTCGGTACAGCTCCTACGAGCAGTACTTC.

This clone came up once. The chain employs TRBV28 and TRBJ1-3; D is possibly TRBD1 (5 bases). The CDR3 spans 14 residues. CDR1 MDHEN and CDR2 SYDVKM come from the germline V gene. With 7 bases removed from V and 0 bases from J, the gap between germline ends came to 10 bases. The CDR3 sequence is CASKGTFSGNTIYF. As DNA, the CDR3 is TGTGCCAGCAAGGGGACCTTCTCTGGAAACACCATATATTTT.

The V call is TRBV9, the J call TRBJ1-2; D is undetermined. The CDR3 covers 15 residues. V was clipped by 4 bases and J by 3 bases, with 16 bases between them. CDR1 and CDR2 from the germline V gene are SGDLS and YYNGEE. DNA for the CDR3: TGTGCCAGCAGCCCCACGGGTAGTTCACACTATGGCTACACCTTC. Residues: CASSPTGSSHYGYTF.

The chain links TRBV10-3 to TRBJ2-5, with D possibly TRBD1 on 5 matching bases. This CDR3 has 15 amino acids. The V and J ends lost 0 bases and 4 bases respectively, with 12 bases between them. From germline, CDR1 is ENHRY and CDR2 SYGVKD. This chain's CDR3 is CAISESKGRGETQYF. DNA of the CDR3: TGTGCCATCAGTGAGTCTAAGGGGCGTGGAGAGACCCAGTACTTC.

The chain carries TRBV6-1 and TRBJ1-5; D not certain. Germline CDR1 MNHNS, CDR2 SASEGT. This CDR3 contains 12 residues. Trimming removed 2 bases from V and 7 bases from J, with 6 bases in between. CDR3 in DNA: TGTGCCAGCAGTGAACAAGACCAGCCCCAGCATTTT. Protein sequence: CASSEQDQPQHF.

V is TRBV5-1 and J is TRBJ1-1, with TRBD1 as a possible D gene (5 bases). This CDR3 is built from 14 residues. CDR1 is SGHRS, CDR2 YFSETQ, per germline. Trimming cost V 0 bases and J 6 bases, with 12 bases left between them. This CDR3 is CASSLESPGAEAFF. DNA of the CDR3: TGCGCCAGCAGCTTGGAATCTCCGGGGGCTGAAGCTTTCTTT.

The chain joins TRBV9 to TRBJ1-5; D unresolved. The germline V gene has CDR1 SGDLS and CDR2 YYNGEE. This CDR3 region has 15 residues. Trimming pared 0 bases from V and 0 bases from J, leaving 7 bases between. CDR3 loop: CASSVGQTSNQPQHF. The CDR3 nucleotides read TGTGCCAGCAGCGTAGGGCAGACTAGCAATCAGCCCCAGCATTTT.

This rearrangement joins TRBV6-5 to TRBJ2-1; maybe TRBD1 (6 bases). V lost 6 bases and J 0 bases, leaving 9 bases between the germline ends. Germline lookup yields CDR1 MNHEY and CDR2 SVGAGI. The CDR3 covers 14 residues. CDR3 bases: TGTGCCAGCAGCACAGGGCGCTCCTACAATGAGCAGTTCTTC. Protein product: CASSTGRSYNEQFF.

On this clone itself: Sequence at one end of the junction differs from germline and may be a read error. The chain employs TRBV19 and TRBJ2-3; D is possibly TRBD2 (5 bases). The CDR3 consists of 15 residues. Germline V gives CDR1 LNHDA, CDR2 SQIVND (reference sequence). The CDR3 loop is CASRIEGVSTDTQYF. The CDR3 region has the DNA TGTGCCAGTAGGATAGAGGGAGTCAGCACAGATACGCAGTATTTT.

The rearrangement joins TRBV27 to TRBJ2-1; 10 bases agree with TRBD1. V gave up 1 base and J gave up 5 bases; unmatched junction bases: 8. The germline gives CDR1 MNHEY, CDR2 SMNVEV (reference sequence). This CDR3 comprises 17 residues. The CDR3 DNA reads TGTGCCAGCAGTTTATTGACAGGGGGCGCGGGGAACAATGAGCAGTTCTTC. Amino acids: CASSLLTGGAGNNEQFF.